Below are 16 T cell receptor beta chains sequenced from a single sample in a study of early T cells in non-severe SARS-CoV-2 infection. Using its own MiXCR run on the 5' RACE reads, TCRdb lists one record per CDR3 protein. The sample yields more than 95,000 distinct CDR3 sequences, roughly 9.6% seen once. The sequenced sample was whole blood, obtained at baseline. Source of these receptors: an adult who was a healthcare worker with PCR-confirmed SARS-CoV-2 infection or an uninfected control (not recorded which).

J is TRBJ1-4 and V is TRBV9, with D unclear. Per germline, CDR1 SGDLS and CDR2 YYNGEE. The CDR3 spans 16 residues. V was cut by 4 bases and J by 0 bases, with 13 bases left in between. CDR3 in amino acids: CASSPRGAATNEKLFF. The CDR3 region has the DNA TGTGCCAGCAGCCCACGGGGAGCTGCAACTAATGAAAAACTGTTTTTT.

The J gene is TRBJ2-3, the V gene TRBV20-1; 14 bases are shared with TRBD2. V was pared by 3 bases and J by 4 bases, with 15 bases of the junction left unmatched. CDR1 DFQATT and CDR2 SNEGSKA come from the germline V gene (reference sequence). The CDR3 sequence is 19 residues long. This chain's CDR3 is CSASAGTSGSGLGADTQYF. The CDR3 DNA reads TGCAGTGCTAGTGCCGGGACTAGCGGGAGCGGGCTGGGGGCAGATACGCAGTATTTT.

This clonotype came up many times. J is TRBJ1-1 and V is TRBV5-1; unclear D gene. Germline CDR1 reads SGHRS; CDR2 reads YFSETQ. This CDR3 comprises 14 residues. V was clipped by 5 bases and J by 1 base, with 12 bases between them. The CDR3 sequence is CASSFGNPNTEAFF. The CDR3, as DNA: TGCGCCAGCAGTTTTGGAAATCCGAACACTGAAGCTTTCTTT.

The sample holds many counts of this clonotype. The V gene is TRBV5-4, the J gene TRBJ1-1; TRBD1 might be the D (6 bases). Germline-derived CDR1 and CDR2 are SGHNT and YYREEE (reference sequence). CDR3 length: 14 amino acids. Trimming stripped 5 bases from V and 6 bases from J, with 17 bases between. This chain's CDR3 is CASRQDSRRAEAFF. The CDR3 DNA reads as TGTGCCAGCAGACAGGACAGTAGGCGGGCTGAAGCTTTCTTT.

The chain has TRBV4-3 and TRBJ1-1, with a possible D match to TRBD1 (6 bases). Trimming pared 0 bases from V and 3 bases from J, leaving 11 bases between. This CDR3 has 15 amino acids. Germline V gene sequence: CDR1 LGHNA, CDR2 YSLEER. Written as DNA, the CDR3 is TGCGCCAGCAGCCAAGAGGGAAGGGGGGACACTGAAGCTTTCTTT. Residues: CASSQEGRGDTEAFF.

There are a few counts of this clonotype. The chain uses TRBV7-8 and TRBJ2-6; no reliable D call. V dropped 1 base and J dropped 3 bases, with 7 bases sitting between them. The germline CDR1 and CDR2 sequences are SGHVS and FQNEAQ. This CDR3 comprises 15 residues. Written as DNA, the CDR3 is TGTGCCAGCAGCTTAGGGTCTTATGGGGCCAACGTCCTGACTTTC. Its protein product is CASSLGSYGANVLTF.

This clonotype was found many times. The rearrangement joins TRBV5-1 to TRBJ1-1; D is undetermined. Per the germline V gene, CDR1 is SGHRS and CDR2 is YFSETQ. This CDR3 has 14 residues. Trimming removed 6 bases at V and 0 bases at J, with 12 bases between. The CDR3 protein is CASTIQPMNTEAFF. For the CDR3, the DNA is TGCGCCAGCACCATACAACCCATGAACACTGAAGCTTTCTTT.

This clonotype was counted ten times or more. The chain combines TRBV5-1 with TRBJ2-7; TRBD1 matches 9 bases. V was clipped by 4 bases and J by 6 bases; unmatched bases: 5. Germline V lookup: CDR1 SGHRS, CDR2 YFSETQ. The CDR3 sequence is 13 residues long. CDR3 nucleotide sequence: TGCGCCAGCAGCGCGGGACAGGGAACCGAGCAGTACTTC. It translates to CASSAGQGTEQYF.

The gene calls are TRBV6-4 and TRBJ1-2, with D possibly being TRBD1 (5 bases). Germline CDR1 is MRHNA and CDR2 is SNTAGT. This CDR3 region has 16 residues. The V end lost 2 bases, the J end lost 4 bases, and 17 bases lay between the germline ends. CDR3 sequence (DNA): TGTGCCAGCAGTGACACGTCTGTGACAGAAATCTATGGCTACACCTTC. Translated: CASSDTSVTEIYGYTF.

The table lists this clonotype with a few counts. The chain combines TRBV29-1 with TRBJ1-2; D perhaps matches TRBD1 (5 bases). In germline, CDR1 is SQVTM, CDR2 ANQGSEA. Trimming left V 3 bases short and J 7 bases short, with 6 bases between. CDR3 length: 10 residues. The CDR3 region has the DNA TGCAGCGTTGACAGGGCTGGCTACACCTTC. Translated, it gives CSVDRAGYTF.

The J gene is TRBJ1-4, the V gene TRBV18; D unresolved. Germline CDR1 reads KGHSH; CDR2 reads LQKENI. Trimming removed 10 bases at V and 7 bases at J, with 7 bases between. This CDR3 spans 10 amino acids. As DNA, the CDR3 is TGTGCCACCCCCAGTGAAAAACTGTTTTTT. Translation gives CATPSEKLFF.

This rearrangement joins TRBV4-1 to TRBJ2-5; 7 bases agree with TRBD1. Per the germline V gene, CDR1 is MGHRA and CDR2 is YSYEKL. The CDR3 has 17 amino acids. V lost 1 base and J lost 5; bases outside the gene matches: 13. Here the CDR3 reads CASSQGQGQLGSETQYF. CDR3 nucleotide sequence: TGCGCCAGCAGCCAAGGACAGGGACAACTTGGGTCGGAGACCCAGTACTTC.

This clonotype appeared a few times. The V gene is TRBV4-1, the J gene TRBJ1-2; tentative D call: TRBD1 (6 bases). The germline gives CDR1 MGHRA, CDR2 YSYEKL. Trimming cost V 0 bases and J 3 bases, with 11 bases left between them. The CDR3 has 15 residues. For the CDR3, the DNA is TGCGCCAGCAGCCAAGATTCAAACAGGGACTATGGCTACACCTTC. Translated, it gives CASSQDSNRDYGYTF.

This clonotype was picked up many times. The chain couples TRBV27 to TRBJ1-6; D is ambiguous. The germline CDR1 and CDR2 sequences are MNHEY and SMNVEV (reference sequence). V was shortened by 4 bases and J by 15 bases, with 13 bases between the two germline ends. The CDR3 has 12 amino acids. The CDR3 region has the DNA TGTGCCAGCAGTTCGCATAGCCTTCTCCTCCACTTT. Residues: CASSSHSLLLHF.

The table lists this clonotype with a few counts. V gene TRBV6-5 combines with J gene TRBJ2-7; D is possibly TRBD2 (5 bases). The CDR3 loop spans 13 amino acids. V dropped 2 bases and J dropped 7 bases, with 12 bases sitting between them. Looked up from germline, CDR1 is MNHEY and CDR2 is SVGAGI. In DNA, the CDR3 is TGTGCCAGCAGTTACGGTCGGCGGGCTGAGCAGTACTTC. Amino acid sequence: CASSYGRRAEQYF.

The chain carries TRBV19 and TRBJ2-2; 10 bases fit TRBD1. Losses at the gene ends were 6 bases for V and 5 bases for J; bases not matched to a gene: 9. This CDR3 has 16 amino acids. CDR1 LNHDA and CDR2 SQIVND come from the germline V gene (reference sequence). CDR3 protein: CASRAPGQGFTGELFF. CDR3 coding DNA: TGTGCCAGTAGAGCGCCGGGACAGGGGTTTACCGGGGAGCTGTTTTTT.